This passage covers 21 T cell receptor beta chains from one sample sequenced in a study of blood T cell repertoires in COVID-19 (dated by TCRdb to between 2020 and 2021). The library came from the immunoSEQ multiplex PCR assay. TCRdb stores this immuneACCESS table with in-frame sequences only. Part of the clones is absent; in the studies checked, under half of the shortfall reflects unresolved V genes, and no reason is known for the rest. Recorded for this sample are more than 90,000 clones; about 85% of them occurred a single time. 1.5% to 2% of the sample is taken by the ten largest. Sequencing was performed on peripheral blood. The source of these receptors is a woman aged 70-85 years with active or convalescent COVID-19.

The chain has TRBV19 and TRBJ1-2, with D maybe TRBD1 (6 bases). V lost 5 bases and J 4 bases, leaving 14 bases between the germline ends. Germline V gene data show CDR1 as LNHDA and CDR2 as SQIVND (reference sequence). The CDR3 sequence is 14 residues long. The CDR3 sequence: CASSLQGGSYGYTF. DNA for the CDR3: TGTGCCAGTAGTCTACAGGGAGGGAGCTATGGCTACACCTTC.

Remarks on this clone: An end of the junction does not agree with germline; a read error may underlie this. The chain combines TRBV5-6 with TRBJ1-2; 8 nucleotides align to TRBD1. The CDR3 extends over 15 amino acids. Germline V gene sequence: CDR1 SGHDT, CDR2 YYEEEE. DNA of the CDR3: TGTGCCAGCAGTTTGGGGGACAGGACGAACTATGGCTACACCTTC. As protein: CASSLGDRTNYGYTF. The variable domain in full, completed from reference TRBV5-6 and TRBJ1-2, reads DAGVTQSPTHLIKTRGQQVTLRCSPKSGHDTVSWYQQALGQGPQFIFQYYEEEERQRGNFPDRFSGHQFPNYSSELNVNALLLGDSALYLCASSLGDRTNYGYTFGSGTRLTVV.

The gene calls are TRBV24-1 and TRBJ2-5, with a tentative D call TRBD1 (6 bases). With 1 base removed from V and 5 bases from J, the gap between germline ends came to 10 bases. This CDR3 comprises 14 residues. CDR1 and CDR2 (germline): KGHDR, SFDVKD. The CDR3 nucleotides are TGTGCCACCAGTGATTTCAGGGGAGAGGAGACCCAGTACTTC. This translates into CATSDFRGEETQYF.

In its sample, this clone was seen once. The gene calls are TRBV1 and TRBJ2-7; the table's D call, TRBD2, was not checked against the DNA. TRBV1 corresponds to a pseudogene. The CDR3 sequence is 16 residues long. CDR3 loop: CTSSQERDGRAYEQYF. CDR3 nucleotides: TGCACCAGCAGCCAAGAGAGGGACGGGAGGGCGTACGAGCAGTACTTC.

This clone was counted a single time. V and J are TRBV7-3 and TRBJ2-1; D unclear. There are 14 residues in the CDR3. Between the trimmed V and J ends, which lost 1 base and 7 bases, there was a span of 11 bases. In germline, CDR1 is SGHTA, CDR2 FQGTGA. CDR3 loop: CASSLSHNKNEQFF. In nucleotides, the CDR3 is TGTGCCAGCAGCTTAAGTCACAACAAAAATGAGCAGTTCTTC. Looking up the rest from reference TRBV7-3 and TRBJ2-1 gives the full variable domain: GAGVSQTPSNKVTEKGKYVELRCDPISGHTALYWYRQSLGQGPEFLIYFQGTGAADDSGLPNDRFFAVRPEGSVSTLKIQRTERGDSAVYLCASSLSHNKNEQFFGPGTRLTVL.

The rearrangement joins TRBV6-1 to TRBJ1-2, with D possibly TRBD1 on 6 matching bases. V dropped 2 bases and J dropped 6 bases, with 13 bases sitting between them. From germline, CDR1 is MNHNS and CDR2 SASEGT. The length of the CDR3 is 14 residues. The CDR3 sequence is CASSERGQRNGYTF. As DNA, the CDR3 is TGTGCCAGCAGTGAACGAGGACAGAGGAATGGCTACACCTTC.

This clone was recorded a few times. The chain recombines TRBV5-1 with TRBJ2-6; D is ambiguous. V lost 1 base to trimming and J lost 2 bases, with 4 bases between them. Germline V gene lookup returns CDR1 SGHRS and CDR2 YFSETQ. There are 14 residues in the CDR3. The CDR3 DNA reads as TGCGCCAGCAGCTTGTTAACTGGGGCCAACGTCCTGACTTTC. It specifies CASSLLTGANVLTF.

V is TRBV7-2 and J is TRBJ2-7; 10 nucleotides agree with TRBD2. The ends lost 5 bases at V and 3 bases at J; junction bases unmatched: 4. Germline V gives CDR1 SGHTA, CDR2 FQGNSA. The CDR3 totals 14 residues. In DNA, the CDR3 is TGTGCCAGCAGCATAACTAGCGGGGACTACGAGCAGTACTTC. Translated: CASSITSGDYEQYF.

This chain links TRBV19 with TRBJ1-6; D gene uncertain. Trimming took off 8 bases at V and 0 bases at J, with 5 bases between the two ends. The CDR3 covers 13 residues. The V gene's germline CDR1 is LNHDA and CDR2 SQIVND (reference sequence). The CDR3 coding sequence is TGTGCCAGTGCGAGCTCCTATAATTCACCCCTCCACTTT. It encodes CASASSYNSPLHF.

The V gene is TRBV19, the J gene TRBJ1-2; 9 bases fit TRBD1. The length of the CDR3 is 16 residues. The germline V gene has CDR1 LNHDA and CDR2 SQIVND (reference sequence). With V trimmed by 2 bases and J by 6 bases, 10 bases remained unmatched. The CDR3 spells CASSINTGGLIDGYTF. In DNA, the CDR3 is TGTGCCAGTAGTATAAACACAGGGGGCCTTATAGATGGCTACACCTTC.

J is TRBJ2-2 and V is TRBV5-4; 9 nucleotides match TRBD1. Per germline, CDR1 SGHNT and CDR2 YYREEE (reference sequence). V shed 3 bases and J 0 bases; nucleotides not matched to a gene: 3. The CDR3 extends over 16 amino acids. The CDR3: CASSWGQGTNTGELFF. The CDR3 nucleotides read TGTGCCAGCAGCTGGGGACAGGGCACGAACACCGGGGAGCTGTTTTTT.

In DNA form, the CDR3 reads TGCGCCAGCAGCCAATCGTACCAAGAGACCCAGTACTTC. Residues: CASSQSYQETQYF. V and J are TRBV4-1 and TRBJ2-5, with D unresolved. Between the trimmed V and J ends, which lost 2 bases and 0 bases, there was a span of 4 bases. The CDR3 is 13 residues long. Germline V lookup: CDR1 MGHRA, CDR2 YSYEKL.

This chain uses TRBV3-1 (or the pseudogene TRBV3-2) with TRBJ1-2; D is ambiguous. CDR1 and CDR2 from the germline V gene are LGHDT and YNNKEL (reference sequence). The CDR3 spans 16 residues. Trimming cost V 2 bases and J 5 bases, with 18 bases left between them. The chain's CDR3 is CASSQKAGNRPYGYTF. The CDR3 region has the DNA TGTGCCAGCAGCCAAAAAGCCGGGAACCGACCGTATGGCTACACCTTC.

The chain has TRBV7-9 and TRBJ1-6, with D unclear. The CDR3 has 14 residues. Per the germline V gene, CDR1 is SEHNR and CDR2 is FQNEAQ (reference sequence). Trimming took off 1 base at V and 8 bases at J, with 9 bases between the two ends. CDR3 in amino acids: CASSLELRDSPLHF. CDR3 bases: TGTGCCAGCAGCTTAGAACTCCGAGATTCACCCCTCCACTTT. Looking up the rest from reference TRBV7-9 and TRBJ1-6 gives the full variable domain: DTGVSQNPRHKITKRGQNVTFRCDPISEHNRLYWYRQTLGQGPEFLTYFQNEAQLEKSRLLSDRFSAERPKGSFSTLEIQRTEQGDSAMYLCASSLELRDSPLHFGNGTRLTVT.

J is TRBJ2-7 and V is TRBV19; tentatively, D is TRBD1 (6 bases). Trimming cost V 6 bases and J 0 bases, with 15 bases left between them. The CDR3 extends over 15 amino acids. CDR1 and CDR2 from the germline V gene are LNHDA and SQIVND (reference sequence). CDR3: CASSQTGSNSYEQYF. Written as DNA, the CDR3 is TGTGCCAGTAGCCAAACAGGGAGCAACTCCTACGAGCAGTACTTC.

This clone was observed a single time. This chain joins TRBV14 and TRBJ1-3; TRBD1 agrees at 7 bases. The CDR3 has 17 amino acids. CDR1 and CDR2 from the germline V gene are SGHDN and FVKESK. Unmatched junction bases numbered 9, after V lost 3 bases and J lost 1 base. CDR3 residues: CASSQVRDSGSGNTIYF. CDR3 bases: TGTGCCAGCAGCCAGGTTAGGGACAGCGGATCTGGAAACACCATATATTTT.

This clone has just a few counts. The rearrangement uses TRBV2 and TRBJ1-3; 7 positions agree with TRBD1. V was pared by 6 bases and J by 1 base, with 3 bases of the junction left unmatched. This CDR3 contains 14 residues. From germline, CDR1 is SNHLY and CDR2 FYNNEI. The CDR3 coding sequence is TGTGCCAGCAGCCGACAGGGATCTGGAAACACCATATATTTT. As protein: CASSRQGSGNTIYF.

This clone was seen a handful of times. This chain uses TRBV10-3 with TRBJ1-2; TRBD1 matches 9 bases. The trim removed 6 bases at V and 3 bases at J, leaving 5 bases unmatched. Germline V gene lookup returns CDR1 ENHRY and CDR2 SYGVKD. The CDR3 sequence is 14 residues long. The CDR3 protein is CAISERDRDYGYTF. The CDR3, as DNA: TGTGCCATCAGCGAACGGGACAGGGACTATGGCTACACCTTC.

The CDR3 nucleotides read TGTGCCTGGACCCTACGACAGGGGTTGTCAGATACGCAGTATTTT. It specifies CAWTLRQGLSDTQYF. The rearrangement uses TRBV30 and TRBJ2-3, with 8 bases identical to TRBD1. CDR1 is GTSNPN, CDR2 SVGIG, per germline (reference sequence). V was clipped by 4 bases and J by 4 bases; unmatched bases: 10. This CDR3 has 15 amino acids.

The V gene is TRBV5-4, the J gene TRBJ2-1; 10 positions agree with TRBD2. The CDR3 covers 17 residues. The junction had 13 bases not matched to a gene; V was cut back by 3 bases and J by 7 bases. Germline V lookup: CDR1 SGHNT, CDR2 YYREEE (reference sequence). As DNA, the CDR3 is TGTGCCAGCAGCTCCAGCGGGGGGGCTGTAGTGGAGAATGAGCAGTTCTTC. This gives the protein CASSSSGGAVVENEQFF.

The rearrangement joins TRBV28 to TRBJ2-7; tentatively, D is TRBD1 (6 bases). This CDR3 is 12 amino acids long. V dropped 8 bases and J dropped 7 bases, with 15 bases sitting between them. The germline CDR1 and CDR2 sequences are MDHEN and SYDVKM. CDR3 in amino acids: CASGTTGHEQYF. In DNA, the CDR3 is TGTGCCAGCGGCACTACGGGACATGAGCAGTACTTC.